This passage covers 21 T cell receptor beta chains from one sample sequenced in a study of blood T cell repertoires in COVID-19. Sequencing used immunoSEQ multiplex PCR; TCRdb keeps in-frame clones, though not all of them. This sample has roughly 330,000 clones, with 86% found just once. Sequenced sample: peripheral blood. The receptor set was obtained from a woman aged 45-59 years with acute or convalescent COVID-19.

The rearrangement links TRBV5-4 to TRBJ2-1; tentatively, D is TRBD1 (8 bases). Trimming removed 4 bases from V and 2 bases from J, with 16 bases in between. The germline gives CDR1 SGHNT, CDR2 YYREEE (reference sequence). This CDR3 region has 16 residues. The CDR3 is CASSINRGGAYNEQFF. The CDR3 coding sequence is TGTGCCAGCAGCATAAACAGGGGGGGGGCCTACAATGAGCAGTTCTTC.

This sequence joins TRBV7-2 and TRBJ2-7, with 9 bases aligning to TRBD1. V was clipped by 6 bases and J by 5 bases; unmatched bases: 8. The CDR3 is 14 residues long. Germline V CDR1 and CDR2: SGHTA, FQGNSA. CDR3 coding DNA: TGTGCCAGCAGAGGAGGACAGGGGAGGAACGAGCAGTACTTC. This sequence encodes CASRGGQGRNEQYF.

The chain joins TRBV5-1 to TRBJ2-3, with D tentatively TRBD2 (5 bases). With 0 bases removed from V and 1 base from J, the gap between germline ends came to 9 bases. CDR1 SGHRS and CDR2 YFSETQ come from the germline V gene. This CDR3 region has 15 residues. CDR3 amino acids: CASSLEVSGTDTQYF. CDR3 bases: TGCGCCAGCAGCTTGGAGGTTAGCGGCACAGATACGCAGTATTTT.

The chain is built from TRBV7-8 and TRBJ1-4, with D maybe TRBD1 (6 bases). V was pared by 2 bases and J by 8 bases, with 24 bases between. Germline V gives CDR1 SGHVS, CDR2 FQNEAQ. The CDR3 is 18 amino acids. In nucleotides, the CDR3 is TGTGCCAGCAGCTTAACAAAAAACAGGGACGGAGCGGTCGAAAAACTGTTTTTT. Amino acids: CASSLTKNRDGAVEKLFF. Supplemented by reference TRBV7-8 and TRBJ1-4, the full variable domain reads GAGVSQSPRYKVAKRGQDVALRCDPISGHVSLFWYQQALGQGPEFLTYFQNEAQLDKSGLPSDRFFAERPEGSVSTLKIQRTQQEDSAVYLCASSLTKNRDGAVEKLFFGSGTQLSVL.

There are a few counts of this clone. The V gene is TRBV18, the J gene TRBJ2-2; tentatively, D is TRBD1 (6 bases). Germline V gives CDR1 KGHSH, CDR2 LQKENI. The CDR3 consists of 16 residues. Trimming took 6 bases from V and 1 from J, leaving 15 bases between them. The CDR3 region is CASSRTDTLNTGELFF. DNA of the CDR3: TGTGCCAGCTCCCGGACAGACACATTGAACACCGGGGAGCTGTTTTTT.

The rearrangement links TRBV28 to TRBJ2-7; 8 positions match TRBD2. Germline trimming cut 2 bases from V and 8 bases from J; bases unmatched to any gene: 8. CDR1 and CDR2 (germline): MDHEN, SYDVKM. This CDR3 is built from 14 residues. The CDR3: CASSLREGLHKQYF. Written as DNA, the CDR3 is TGTGCCAGCAGTTTACGGGAGGGCCTGCATAAGCAGTACTTC. The full variable domain, with the rest looked up from reference TRBV28 and TRBJ2-7, is DVKVTQSSRYLVKRTGEKVFLECVQDMDHENMFWYRQDPGLGLRLIYFSYDVKMKEKGDIPEGYSVSREKKERFSLILESASTNQTSMYLCASSLREGLHKQYFGPGTRLTVT.

The chain combines TRBV30 with TRBJ2-7; possibly TRBD1 for D (6 bases). Looked up from germline, CDR1 is GTSNPN and CDR2 is SVGIG (reference sequence). The CDR3 is made up of 12 amino acids. The V end lost 8 bases, the J end lost 3 bases, and 14 bases lay between the germline ends. The CDR3 loop is CAGRTGYYEQYF. CDR3 sequence (DNA): TGTGCCGGCCGAACAGGGTACTACGAGCAGTACTTC. Supplemented by reference TRBV30 and TRBJ2-7, the full variable domain reads SQTIHQWPATLVQPVGSPLSLECTVEGTSNPNLYWYRQAAGRGLQLLFYSVGIGQISSEVPQNLSASRPQDRQFILSSKKLLLSDSGFYLCAGRTGYYEQYFGPGTRLTVT.

This clone has a handful of counts. This sequence joins TRBV19 and TRBJ2-2; 7 bases align to TRBD1. This CDR3 comprises 14 residues. Trimming took 3 bases from V and 3 from J; bases not matched to a gene: 1. In germline, CDR1 is LNHDA, CDR2 SQIVND (reference sequence). The CDR3 region is CASSIDRDTGELFF. The CDR3 DNA is TGTGCCAGTAGTATCGACAGGGACACCGGGGAGCTGTTTTTT.

This sequence joins TRBV28 and TRBJ2-7; no reliable D call. With 1 base removed from V and 7 bases from J, the gap between germline ends came to 11 bases. The CDR3 is 13 residues long. Germline-derived CDR1 and CDR2 are MDHEN and SYDVKM. The CDR3 DNA follows: TGTGCCAGCAGTTTATTTTCCCCCCCGGAGCAGTACTTC. Amino acids: CASSLFSPPEQYF.

The rearrangement uses TRBV7-3 and TRBJ2-1; D is perhaps TRBD2 (6 bases). Trimming cost V 5 bases and J 4 bases, with 15 bases left between them. This CDR3 comprises 15 residues. Germline V gene data show CDR1 as SGHTA and CDR2 as FQGTGA. The CDR3 protein is CASSPSGSRYNEQFF. The CDR3 nucleotides read TGTGCCAGCAGCCCGAGCGGGTCGAGGTACAATGAGCAGTTCTTC.

This clone has a handful of counts. This chain connects TRBV27 to TRBJ1-1; maybe TRBD1 (5 bases). Trimming shortened V by 6 bases and J by 0 bases, and 11 bases separated the two germline ends. This CDR3 has 14 residues. From germline, CDR1 is MNHEY and CDR2 SMNVEV (reference sequence). This CDR3 reads CASSLDRVNTEAFF. For the CDR3, the DNA is TGTGCCAGCAGCCTAGACAGAGTGAACACTGAAGCTTTCTTT.

J is TRBJ1-2 and V is TRBV5-6; D gene unclear. V was clipped by 2 bases and J by 5 bases, with 16 bases between them. The germline V gene encodes CDR1 SGHDT and CDR2 YYEEEE. The CDR3 is 15 amino acids. CDR3 in amino acids: CASSFEFRESYGYTF. CDR3 DNA: TGTGCCAGCAGCTTCGAGTTCCGGGAATCTTATGGCTACACCTTC.

The chain has TRBV10-3 and TRBJ2-1, with TRBD1 matching 7 bases. Germline V gives CDR1 ENHRY, CDR2 SYGVKD. V dropped 10 bases and J dropped 0; count of bases not matched to a gene: 9. The CDR3 has 15 amino acids. CDR3 loop: CATKSPGGSYNEQFF. The CDR3 DNA sequence: TGTGCCACCAAAAGCCCAGGGGGCTCCTACAATGAGCAGTTCTTC.

This chain joins TRBV4-1 and TRBJ1-1; D unresolved. Trimming stripped 7 bases from V and 3 bases from J, with 12 bases between. The CDR3 is 13 amino acids. In germline, CDR1 is MGHRA, CDR2 YSYEKL. CDR3 sequence: CASTRTPYTEAFF. The DNA for the CDR3 is TGCGCCAGCACCCGGACTCCCTACACTGAAGCTTTCTTT.

This chain connects TRBV19 to TRBJ2-7, with TRBD1 matching 8 bases. This CDR3 spans 15 amino acids. The germline CDR1 and CDR2 sequences are LNHDA and SQIVND (reference sequence). V was clipped by 4 bases and J by 3 bases; unmatched bases: 8. CDR3 in amino acids: CASSTSTGVYYEQYF. The CDR3, as DNA: TGTGCCAGTAGTACATCGACAGGGGTTTACTACGAGCAGTACTTC. Full variable domain (outside the CDR3, taken from reference TRBV19 and TRBJ2-7): DGGITQSPKYLFRKEGQNVTLSCEQNLNHDAMYWYRQDPGQGLRLIYYSQIVNDFQKGDIAEGYSVSREKKESFPLTVTSAQKNPTAFYLCASSTSTGVYYEQYFGPGTRLTVT.

V is TRBV7-9 and J is TRBJ1-3, with 8 nucleotides matching TRBD1. This CDR3 spans 14 amino acids. Germline values: CDR1 SEHNR, CDR2 FQNEAQ (reference sequence). Unmatched junction bases numbered 5, after V lost 8 bases and J lost 2 bases. CDR3 bases: TGTGCCAGCCAGCAGGGGGCAGCTGGAAACACCATATATTTT. It is translated as CASQQGAAGNTIYF. Looking up the rest from reference TRBV7-9 and TRBJ1-3 gives the full variable domain: DTGVSQNPRHKITKRGQNVTFRCDPISEHNRLYWYRQTLGQGPEFLTYFQNEAQLEKSRLLSDRFSAERPKGSFSTLEIQRTEQGDSAMYLCASQQGAAGNTIYFGEGSWLTVV.

The chain joins TRBV7-2 to TRBJ2-2, with a possible D match to TRBD1 (5 bases). Trimming stripped 2 bases from V and 6 bases from J, with 10 bases between. The CDR3 extends over 14 amino acids. Germline V gene lookup returns CDR1 SGHTA and CDR2 FQGNSA. The CDR3 DNA follows: TGTGCCAGCAGCTTAAAGGGGTTTTCCGGGGAGCTGTTTTTT. Protein sequence: CASSLKGFSGELFF.

The chain joins TRBV6-5 to TRBJ2-7; 7 bases match TRBD1. The length of the CDR3 is 16 residues. Germline V gene sequence: CDR1 MNHEY, CDR2 SVGAGI. The trim removed 2 bases at V and 1 base at J, leaving 8 bases unmatched. CDR3 sequence reads: CASSYLRGPNSYEQYF. DNA for the CDR3: TGTGCCAGCAGTTACCTTAGGGGGCCCAATTCCTACGAGCAGTACTTC.

This chain connects TRBV6-5 to TRBJ1-1; D call uncertain. This CDR3 is built from 13 residues. Germline V CDR1 and CDR2: MNHEY, SVGAGI. The V end was cut by 7 bases, the J end by 6 bases, with 15 bases between. CDR3: CASTGGVEAEAFF. The CDR3 bases are TGTGCCAGCACTGGCGGGGTGGAGGCTGAAGCTTTCTTT.

V and J are TRBV27 and TRBJ2-3; 10 bases agree with TRBD2. The CDR3 spans 15 residues. V gave up 8 bases and J gave up 5 bases; unmatched junction bases: 10. Germline assignment: CDR1 MNHEY and CDR2 SMNVEV (reference sequence). DNA of the CDR3: TGTGCCAGCGACTCTAGCGGGGGAGGGATAGATACGCAGTATTTT. This gives the protein CASDSSGGGIDTQYF.

The rearrangement uses TRBV7-9 and TRBJ1-3; D perhaps matches TRBD1 (5 bases). From germline, CDR1 is SEHNR and CDR2 FQNEAQ (reference sequence). The CDR3 runs to 15 residues. V lost 5 bases to trimming and J lost 4 bases, with 15 bases between them. CDR3 amino acids: CASSPTSGSGNTIYF. DNA for the CDR3: TGTGCCAGCAGCCCAACCTCAGGGTCCGGAAACACCATATATTTT.